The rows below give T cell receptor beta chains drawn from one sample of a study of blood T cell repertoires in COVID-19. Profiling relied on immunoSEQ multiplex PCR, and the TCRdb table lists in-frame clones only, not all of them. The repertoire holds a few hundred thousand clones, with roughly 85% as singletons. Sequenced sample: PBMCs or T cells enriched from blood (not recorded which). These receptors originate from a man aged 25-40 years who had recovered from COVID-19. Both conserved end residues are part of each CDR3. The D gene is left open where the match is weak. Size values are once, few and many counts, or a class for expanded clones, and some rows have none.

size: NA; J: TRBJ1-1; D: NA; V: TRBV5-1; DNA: TGCGCCAGCAGCTTGGACACAGGGAACACTGAAGCTTTCTTT; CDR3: CASSLDTGNTEAFF
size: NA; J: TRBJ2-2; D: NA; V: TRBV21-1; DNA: TGTGCCCACAGGGGGCACACCGGGGAGCTGTTTTTT; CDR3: CAHRGHTGELFF
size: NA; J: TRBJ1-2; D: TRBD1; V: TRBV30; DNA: TGTGCCTGGAGCCCAAACAGGGGACTGGGGGGCTACACCTTC; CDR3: CAWSPNRGLGGYTF
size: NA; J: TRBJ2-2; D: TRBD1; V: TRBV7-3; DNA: TGTGCCAGCAGCAAGACAGGGGGCTCCACCGGGGAGCTGTTTTTT; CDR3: CASSKTGGSTGELFF
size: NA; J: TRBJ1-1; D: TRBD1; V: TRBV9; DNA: TGTGCCAGCAGCGAACTGGACAGGGGTGACACTGAAGCTTTCTTT; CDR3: CASSELDRGDTEAFF
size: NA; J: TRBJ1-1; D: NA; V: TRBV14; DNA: TGTGCCAGCAGCCAGAAGCTAGGACAGAGCCGGGATGAAGCTTTCTTT; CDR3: CASSQKLGQSRDEAFF
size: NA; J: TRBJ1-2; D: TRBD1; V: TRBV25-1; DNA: TGTGCCAGCACTGGGACAGGCAACCCAAACTATGGCTACACCTTC; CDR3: CASTGTGNPNYGYTF
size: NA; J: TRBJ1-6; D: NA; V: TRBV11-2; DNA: TGTGCCAGCAGCTTAGGGGGCGCGGATTCACCCCTCCACTTT; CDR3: CASSLGGADSPLHF
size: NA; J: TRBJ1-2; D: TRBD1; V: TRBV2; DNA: TGTGCCAGCAGGGATGAGGGGGCGAGTGGCTACACCTTC; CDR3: CASRDEGASGYTF
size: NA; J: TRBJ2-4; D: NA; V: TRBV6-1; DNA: TGTGCCAGCAGTGAGAGCCAAATAGCCAAAAACATTCAGTACTTC; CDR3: CASSESQIAKNIQYF
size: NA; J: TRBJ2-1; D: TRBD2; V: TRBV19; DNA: TGTGCCAGTAATCTAGCGGGGGGCTCCTACAATGAGCAGTTCTTC; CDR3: CASNLAGGSYNEQFF
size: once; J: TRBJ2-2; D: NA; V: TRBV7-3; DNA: TGTGCCAGCAGCCCCGAAGTGGGGGCCTCGAACACCGGGGAGCTGTTTTTT; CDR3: CASSPEVGASNTGELFF
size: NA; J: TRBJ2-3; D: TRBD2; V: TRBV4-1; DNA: TGCGCCAGCAGCCTACTACCGGGGACTAGTACCGGTACGCAGTATTTT; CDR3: CASSLLPGTSTGTQYF
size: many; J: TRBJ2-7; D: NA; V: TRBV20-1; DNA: TGCAGTGCTACTGACCTTGAGACTAGTTCGTCGGGGCAGTACTTC; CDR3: CSATDLETSSSGQYF
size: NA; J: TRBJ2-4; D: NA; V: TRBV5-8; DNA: TGTGCCAGCAGACTTCTCAAACCGGACAGAATAATAGCCAAAAACATTCAGTACTTC; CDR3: CASRLLKPDRIIAKNIQYF
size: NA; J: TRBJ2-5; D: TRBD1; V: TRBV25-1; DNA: TGTGCCAGCAGTGATGACAGGGCGGCGGAGACCCAGTACTTC; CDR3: CASSDDRAAETQYF
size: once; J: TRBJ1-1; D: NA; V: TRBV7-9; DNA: TGTGCCAGCAGTTTAGGCGTCACGGGAGGGACTGAAGCTTTCTTT; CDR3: CASSLGVTGGTEAFF